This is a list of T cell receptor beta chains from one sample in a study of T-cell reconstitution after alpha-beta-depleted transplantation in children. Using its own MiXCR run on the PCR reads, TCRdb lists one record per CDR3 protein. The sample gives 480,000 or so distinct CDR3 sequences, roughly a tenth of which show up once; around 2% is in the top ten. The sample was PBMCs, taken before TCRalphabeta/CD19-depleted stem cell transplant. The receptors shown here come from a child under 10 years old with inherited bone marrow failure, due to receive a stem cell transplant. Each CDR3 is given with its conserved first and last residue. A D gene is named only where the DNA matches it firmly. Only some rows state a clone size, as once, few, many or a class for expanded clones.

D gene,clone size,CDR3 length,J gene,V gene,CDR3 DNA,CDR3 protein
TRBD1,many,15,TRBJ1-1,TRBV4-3,TGCGCCAGCAGCCAGGGGACAGGGGTGGGCACTGAAGCTTTCTTT,CASSQGTGVGTEAFF
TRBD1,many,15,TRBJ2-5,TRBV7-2,TGTGCCAGCAGCTGGCGGACAGGGGTCGGTGAGACCCAGTACTTC,CASSWRTGVGETQYF
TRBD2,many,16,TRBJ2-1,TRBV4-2,TGTGCCAGCAGCCAAGATAGGCGGGAGTCGTCCAATGAGCAGTTCTTC,CASSQDRRESSNEQFF
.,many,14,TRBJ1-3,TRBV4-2,TGTGCCAGCAGCCAAGATGCTTCTGGAAACACCATATATTTT,CASSQDASGNTIYF
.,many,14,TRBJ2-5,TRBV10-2,TGCGCCAGCAGTTCGAACACGGCCCCCGAGACCCAGTACTTC,CASSSNTAPETQYF
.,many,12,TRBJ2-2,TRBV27,TGTGCCAGCAGCTGGTCATCCGGGGAGCTGTTTTTT,CASSWSSGELFF
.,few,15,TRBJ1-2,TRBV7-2,TGTGCCAGCACCCAGAGGGGGGGCCCTCTCTATGGCTACACCTTC,CASTQRGGPLYGYTF
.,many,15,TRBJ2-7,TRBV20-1,TGCAGTGCTAGAGTCGGGCGGGGACTTCCCTACGAGCAGTACTTC,CSARVGRGLPYEQYF
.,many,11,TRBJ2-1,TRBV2,TGTGCCAGCAGTGAAGGATACGAGCAGTTCTTC,CASSEGYEQFF
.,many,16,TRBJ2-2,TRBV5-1,TGCGCCAGCAGCCCCCCGGCCGCCTCGAACACCGGGGAGCTGTTTTTT,CASSPPAASNTGELFF
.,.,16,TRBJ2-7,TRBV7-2,TGTGCCAGCAGCGCCGAGGGCGGGACAGCGTCCTACGAGCAGTACTTC,CASSAEGGTASYEQYF
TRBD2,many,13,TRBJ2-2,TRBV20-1,TGCAGTGCTACTAGCGGGACAACCGGGGAGCTGTTTTTT,CSATSGTTGELFF
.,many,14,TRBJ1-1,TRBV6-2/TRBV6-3,TGTGCCAGCAGACAGACAGGATGGAGCACTGAAGCTTTCTTT,CASRQTGWSTEAFF
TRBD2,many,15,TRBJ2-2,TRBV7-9,TGTGCCAGCAGCCCGGGACTAGCCCCCACCGGGGAGCTGTTTTTT,CASSPGLAPTGELFF
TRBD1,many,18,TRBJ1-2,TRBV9,TGTGCCAGCAGCCCCAGATGGGGGACAGGACTCTCATACTATGGCTACACCTTC,CASSPRWGTGLSYYGYTF
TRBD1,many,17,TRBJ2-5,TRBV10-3,TGTGCCATCAGTGACCACCAGGCTGAGGGGGCGAGGGGGACCCAGTACTTC,CAISDHQAEGARGTQYF